The 14 T cell receptor beta chains below come from one sample, sequenced in a study of blood T cell repertoires in COVID-19. Here immunoSEQ multiplex PCR was the method, and the copy in TCRdb shows in-frame clones only, minus some. The repertoire consists of around 37,000 clones, with about nine tenths occurring once and the leading ten covering roughly 2.1%. Sequenced sample: peripheral blood. These receptors originate from a man aged 50 to 60 with active or convalescent COVID-19.

V gene TRBV28 combines with J gene TRBJ2-3; 12 bases map to TRBD2. The V and J ends lost 5 bases and 5 bases, in that order; junction bases with no gene match: 11. Germline V gives CDR1 MDHEN, CDR2 SYDVKM. This CDR3 contains 17 residues. This CDR3 is CASSLLAGGGWGDTQYF. The DNA of the CDR3 is TGTGCCAGCAGTCTCCTAGCGGGAGGGGGTTGGGGAGATACGCAGTATTTT.

The chain recombines TRBV27 with TRBJ2-1; D perhaps matches TRBD2 (6 bases). The V end was cut by 2 bases, the J end by 4 bases, with 12 bases between. Germline values: CDR1 MNHEY, CDR2 SMNVEV (reference sequence). CDR3 length equals 15 residues. The CDR3 nucleotides read TGTGCCAGCAGTTTAATTAGCGGTGATTACAATGAGCAGTTCTTC. Its protein is CASSLISGDYNEQFF.

The chain combines TRBV30 with TRBJ2-1; TRBD2 matches at 11 bases. The CDR3 loop spans 17 amino acids. Unmatched junction bases numbered 17, after V lost 5 bases and J lost 8 bases. Germline values: CDR1 GTSNPN, CDR2 SVGIG (reference sequence). For the CDR3, the DNA is TGTGCCTGGGGTTTAAAATGGGCTAGCGGGAGGATGGATGAGCAGTTCTTC. Translating it yields CAWGLKWASGRMDEQFF. Using reference TRBV30 and TRBJ2-1 for the parts outside the CDR3, the full variable domain is SQTIHQWPATLVQPVGSPLSLECTVEGTSNPNLYWYRQAAGRGLQLLFYSVGIGQISSEVPQNLSASRPQDRQFILSSKKLLLSDSGFYLCAWGLKWASGRMDEQFFGPGTRLTVL.

J is TRBJ2-5 and V is TRBV7-8, with 9 bases fitting TRBD1. V lost 5 bases and J lost 3; bases outside the gene matches: 7. CDR3 size: 15 residues. Germline V gene data show CDR1 as SGHVS and CDR2 as FQNEAQ. The CDR3 DNA is TGTGCCAGCAGCCCAGCCCGGACAGGGGAAGAGACCCAGTACTTC. Translating it yields CASSPARTGEETQYF.

The CDR3 protein is CASSVGLVTDTQYF. CDR3 coding DNA: TGTGCCAGCAGCGTAGGGCTAGTTACAGATACGCAGTATTTT. The rearrangement uses TRBV9 and TRBJ2-3; no reliable D call. Germline-derived CDR1 and CDR2 are SGDLS and YYNGEE. This CDR3 comprises 14 residues. V lost 0 bases, J lost 3 bases, and 8 bases lay in between.

The chain links TRBV10-3 to TRBJ1-2; TRBD1 matches 7 bases. The CDR3 length is 12 residues. The V segment lost 2 bases and the J segment 6 bases; nucleotides outside the gene matches: 0. Germline assignment: CDR1 ENHRY and CDR2 SYGVKD. In DNA form, the CDR3 reads TGTGCCATCAGTGAGACAGGGGATGGCTACACCTTC. Translated: CAISETGDGYTF.

The chain employs TRBV19 and TRBJ1-4; D might be TRBD1 (5 bases). The V gene lost 4 bases and the J gene lost 0 bases, with 15 bases spanning the gap. Germline CDR1 reads LNHDA; CDR2 reads SQIVND (reference sequence). The CDR3 has 17 amino acids. CDR3 in amino acids: CASSTLQVAPTNEKLFF. For the CDR3, the DNA is TGTGCCAGTAGTACCCTACAGGTCGCCCCAACTAATGAAAAACTGTTTTTT. Together with reference TRBV19 and TRBJ1-4, the CDR3 gives the full variable domain: DGGITQSPKYLFRKEGQNVTLSCEQNLNHDAMYWYRQDPGQGLRLIYYSQIVNDFQKGDIAEGYSVSREKKESFPLTVTSAQKNPTAFYLCASSTLQVAPTNEKLFFGSGTQLSVL.

V is TRBV6-1 and J is TRBJ2-7; weak D call: TRBD2 (6 bases). Germline V gene sequence: CDR1 MNHNS, CDR2 SASEGT. The CDR3 totals 18 residues. Trimming took 3 bases from V and 3 from J, leaving 24 bases between them. CDR3 region: CASSDGRGVAGTFYEQYF. The CDR3 nucleotides are TGTGCCAGCAGTGATGGGCGGGGTGTGGCGGGAACTTTCTACGAGCAGTACTTC.

In its sample, this clone was seen once. This chain uses TRBV6-1 with TRBJ1-5; 9 nucleotides line up with TRBD1. With V trimmed by 4 bases and J by 0 bases, 10 bases remained unmatched. The germline V gene has CDR1 MNHNS and CDR2 SASEGT. This CDR3 spans 18 amino acids. The CDR3 region is CASSGPGTGTYSNQPQHF. The DNA for the CDR3 is TGTGCCAGCAGTGGCCCCGGGACAGGGACTTATAGCAATCAGCCCCAGCATTTT.

V usage is TRBV5-5 and J usage is TRBJ2-5, with no clear D. Germline V lookup: CDR1 SGHKS, CDR2 YYEKEE (reference sequence). V was cut by 3 bases and J by 5 bases, with 11 bases left in between. This CDR3 is built from 13 residues. The CDR3 nucleotides read TGTGCCAGCAGCTCGCCGGCCAGGGAGACCCAGTACTTC. Protein product: CASSSPARETQYF.

The rearrangement joins TRBV28 to TRBJ2-3; 10 bases align to TRBD1. The germline V gene has CDR1 MDHEN and CDR2 SYDVKM. This CDR3 has 14 amino acids. Losses at the gene ends were 10 bases for V and 4 bases for J; bases not matched to a gene: 8. The CDR3 sequence: CATATGTGADTQYF. CDR3 coding DNA: TGTGCCACTGCGACCGGGACAGGGGCAGATACGCAGTATTTT. Supplemented by reference TRBV28 and TRBJ2-3, the full variable domain reads DVKVTQSSRYLVKRTGEKVFLECVQDMDHENMFWYRQDPGLGLRLIYFSYDVKMKEKGDIPEGYSVSREKKERFSLILESASTNQTSMYLCATATGTGADTQYFGPGTRLTVL.

V gene TRBV5-4 combines with J gene TRBJ1-4, with 10 nucleotides matching TRBD1. The CDR3 consists of 16 residues. With 0 bases clipped from V and 8 bases from J, the junction kept 7 bases outside the gene matches. Germline CDR1 SGHNT, CDR2 YYREEE (reference sequence). Written as DNA, the CDR3 is TGTGCCAGCAGCTTGGACGGGGGACAGGGGAGCGAAAAACTGTTTTTT. This gives the protein CASSLDGGQGSEKLFF.

The rearrangement uses TRBV4-3 and TRBJ2-7; 13 positions agree with TRBD2. CDR1 and CDR2 from the germline V gene are LGHNA and YSLEER. The CDR3 runs 18 residues. V was pared by 2 bases and J by 3 bases, with 10 bases of the junction left unmatched. CDR3 coding DNA: TGCGCCAGCAGCCAACACCGGGGACTAGCGGGACCCGGCTACGAGCAGTACTTC. This encodes CASSQHRGLAGPGYEQYF.

The gene calls are TRBV5-1 and TRBJ2-5; D might be TRBD2 (6 bases). Germline V gene lookup returns CDR1 SGHRS and CDR2 YFSETQ. Trimming took off 7 bases at V and 5 bases at J, with 18 bases between the two ends. The CDR3 spans 14 residues. The CDR3 DNA reads TGCGCCAGCGCGAAGGGAGGAGGGATCGAGACCCAGTACTTC. This encodes CASAKGGGIETQYF. The complete variable domain, with remaining parts taken from reference TRBV5-1 and TRBJ2-5, reads KAGVTQTPRYLIKTRGQQVTLSCSPISGHRSVSWYQQTPGQGLQFLFEYFSETQRNKGNFPGRFSGRQFSNSRSEMNVSTLELGDSALYLCASAKGGGIETQYFGPGTRLLVL.